The clone carrying this T cell receptor beta chain was seen at least ten times. CDR3 length: 14 residues. Trimming took off 5 bases at V and 6 bases at J, with 14 bases between the two ends. Germline V gives CDR1 MNHEY, CDR2 SMNVEV (reference sequence). TCRdb's table, derived via immunoSEQ multiplex PCR, lists solely in-frame clones and lacks some. The table has tens of thousands of clones, approximately 80% seen once; the top ten hold around 14%. This record belongs to a study of blood T cell repertoires in COVID-19. The TCR originated in a human donor in a cohort sampled during active COVID-19. The specimen sequenced was peripheral blood. The V call is TRBV27, the J call TRBJ1-5; no clear D. Here the CDR3 DNA reads TGTGCCAGCAGTCCTGGTGCGAGCCTTCAGCCCCAGCATTTT. Amino acids: CASSPGASLQPQHF.